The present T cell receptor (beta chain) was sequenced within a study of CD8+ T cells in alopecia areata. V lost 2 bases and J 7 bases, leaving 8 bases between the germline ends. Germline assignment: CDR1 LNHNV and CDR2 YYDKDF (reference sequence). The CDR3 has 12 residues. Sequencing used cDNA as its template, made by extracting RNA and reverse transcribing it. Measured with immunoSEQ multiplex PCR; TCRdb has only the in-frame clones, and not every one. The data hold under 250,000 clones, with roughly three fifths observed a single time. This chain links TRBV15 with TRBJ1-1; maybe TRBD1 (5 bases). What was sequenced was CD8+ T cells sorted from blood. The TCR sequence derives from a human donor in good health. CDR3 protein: CATSRTGGEAFF. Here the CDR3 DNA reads TGTGCCACCAGCAGAACGGGGGGTGAAGCTTTCTTT.